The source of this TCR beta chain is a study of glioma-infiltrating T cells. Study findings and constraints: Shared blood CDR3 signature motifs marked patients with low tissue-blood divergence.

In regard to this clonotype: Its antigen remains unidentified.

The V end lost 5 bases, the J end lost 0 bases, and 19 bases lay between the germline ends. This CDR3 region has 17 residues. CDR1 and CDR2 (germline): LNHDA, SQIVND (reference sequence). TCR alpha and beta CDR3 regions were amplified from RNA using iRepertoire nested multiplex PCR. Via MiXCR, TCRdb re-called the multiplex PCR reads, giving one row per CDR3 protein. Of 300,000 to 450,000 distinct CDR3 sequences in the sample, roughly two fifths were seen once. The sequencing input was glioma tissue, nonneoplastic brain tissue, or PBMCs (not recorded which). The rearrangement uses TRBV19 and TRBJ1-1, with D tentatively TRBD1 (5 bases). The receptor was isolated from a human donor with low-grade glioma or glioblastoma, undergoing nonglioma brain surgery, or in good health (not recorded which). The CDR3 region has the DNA TGTGCCAGTAGTGGACGGGACGGCTACTACATGAACACTGAAGCTTTCTTT. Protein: CASSGRDGYYMNTEAFF. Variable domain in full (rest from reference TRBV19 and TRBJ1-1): DGGITQSPKYLFRKEGQNVTLSCEQNLNHDAMYWYRQDPGQGLRLIYYSQIVNDFQKGDIAEGYSVSREKKESFPLTVTSAQKNPTAFYLCASSGRDGYYMNTEAFFGQGTRLTVV.